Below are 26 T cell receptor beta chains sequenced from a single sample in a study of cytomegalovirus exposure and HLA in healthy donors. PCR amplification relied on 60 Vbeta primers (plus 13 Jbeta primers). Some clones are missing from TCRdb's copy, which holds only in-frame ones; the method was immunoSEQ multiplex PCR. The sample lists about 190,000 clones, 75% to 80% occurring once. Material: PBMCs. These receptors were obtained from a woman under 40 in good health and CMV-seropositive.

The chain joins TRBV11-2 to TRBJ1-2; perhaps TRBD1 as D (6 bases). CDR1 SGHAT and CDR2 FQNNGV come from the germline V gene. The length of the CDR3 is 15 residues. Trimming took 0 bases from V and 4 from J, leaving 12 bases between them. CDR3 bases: TGTGCCAGCAGCTTAGATCTTCAGGGGCTCTATGGCTACACCTTC. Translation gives CASSLDLQGLYGYTF. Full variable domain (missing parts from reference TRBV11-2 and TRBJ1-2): EAGVAQSPRYKIIEKRQSVAFWCNPISGHATLYWYQQILGQGPKLLIQFQNNGVVDDSQLPKDRFSAERLKGVDSTLKIQPAKLEDSAVYLCASSLDLQGLYGYTFGSGTRLTVV.

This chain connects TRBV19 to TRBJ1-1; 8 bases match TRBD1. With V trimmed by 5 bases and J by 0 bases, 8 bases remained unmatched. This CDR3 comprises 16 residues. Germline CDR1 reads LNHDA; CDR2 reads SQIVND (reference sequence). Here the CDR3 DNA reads TGTGCCAGTAGTGCCCCTCTGACAGGGGTGAACACTGAAGCTTTCTTT. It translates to CASSAPLTGVNTEAFF.

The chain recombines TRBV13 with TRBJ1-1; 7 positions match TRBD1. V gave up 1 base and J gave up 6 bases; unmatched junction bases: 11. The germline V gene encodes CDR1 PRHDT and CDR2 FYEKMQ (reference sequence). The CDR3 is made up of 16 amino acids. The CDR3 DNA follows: TGTGCCAGCAGCTTAGTGGTCTCAGGGGGTAGTGCTGAAGCTTTCTTT. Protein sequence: CASSLVVSGGSAEAFF.

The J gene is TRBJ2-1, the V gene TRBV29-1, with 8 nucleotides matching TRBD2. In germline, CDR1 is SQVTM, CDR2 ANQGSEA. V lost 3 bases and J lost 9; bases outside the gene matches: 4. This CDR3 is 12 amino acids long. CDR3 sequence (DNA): TGCAGCGTTGACGGACTAGCCGGTGAGCAGTTCTTC. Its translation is CSVDGLAGEQFF.

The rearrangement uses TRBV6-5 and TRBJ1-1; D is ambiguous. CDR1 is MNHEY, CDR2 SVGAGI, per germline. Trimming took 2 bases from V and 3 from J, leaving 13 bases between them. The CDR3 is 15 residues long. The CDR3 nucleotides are TGTGCCAGCAGTTACGGAGACCGTTATGACACTGAAGCTTTCTTT. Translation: CASSYGDRYDTEAFF.

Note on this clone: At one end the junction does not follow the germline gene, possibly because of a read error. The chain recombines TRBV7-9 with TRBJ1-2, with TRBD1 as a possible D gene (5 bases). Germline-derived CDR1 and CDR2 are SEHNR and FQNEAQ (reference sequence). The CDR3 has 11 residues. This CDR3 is CSSSFQGGYTF. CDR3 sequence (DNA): TGTTCCAGCAGCTTCCAGGGTGGCTACACCTTC.

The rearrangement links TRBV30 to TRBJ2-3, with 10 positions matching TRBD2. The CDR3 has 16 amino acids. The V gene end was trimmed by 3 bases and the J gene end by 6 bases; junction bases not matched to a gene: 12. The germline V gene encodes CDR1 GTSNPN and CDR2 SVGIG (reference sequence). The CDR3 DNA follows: TGTGCCTGGAGGAGGGGCCTAGCGGGAGTGGGGGATACGCAGTATTTT. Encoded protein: CAWRRGLAGVGDTQYF.

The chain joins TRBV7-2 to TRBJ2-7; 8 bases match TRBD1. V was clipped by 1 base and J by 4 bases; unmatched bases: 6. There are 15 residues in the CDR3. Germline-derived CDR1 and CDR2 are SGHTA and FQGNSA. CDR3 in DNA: TGTGCCAGCAGCTTAGTAGGCGGACAGGGTTACGAGCAGTACTTC. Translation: CASSLVGGQGYEQYF.

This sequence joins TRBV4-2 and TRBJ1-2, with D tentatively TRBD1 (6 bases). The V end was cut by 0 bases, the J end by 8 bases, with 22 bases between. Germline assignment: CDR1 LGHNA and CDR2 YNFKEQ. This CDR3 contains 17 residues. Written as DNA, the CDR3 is TGTGCCAGCAGCCAAGATAGCGCGCAGGGGACTACTGGGGGCTACACCTTC. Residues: CASSQDSAQGTTGGYTF.

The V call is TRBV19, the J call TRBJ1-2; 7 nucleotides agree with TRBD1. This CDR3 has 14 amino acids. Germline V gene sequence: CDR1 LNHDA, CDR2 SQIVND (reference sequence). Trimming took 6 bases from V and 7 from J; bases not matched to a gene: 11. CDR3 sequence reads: CASRGGTEGVGYTF. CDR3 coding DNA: TGTGCCAGTAGAGGCGGGACAGAGGGAGTTGGCTACACCTTC.

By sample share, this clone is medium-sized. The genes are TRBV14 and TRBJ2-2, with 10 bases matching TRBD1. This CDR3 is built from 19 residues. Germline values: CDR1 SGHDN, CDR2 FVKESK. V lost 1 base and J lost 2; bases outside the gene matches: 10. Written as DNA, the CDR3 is TGTGCCAGCAGCCAAGTTGGGGACAGGGGATCAGAAAACACCGGGGAGCTGTTTTTT. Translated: CASSQVGDRGSENTGELFF.

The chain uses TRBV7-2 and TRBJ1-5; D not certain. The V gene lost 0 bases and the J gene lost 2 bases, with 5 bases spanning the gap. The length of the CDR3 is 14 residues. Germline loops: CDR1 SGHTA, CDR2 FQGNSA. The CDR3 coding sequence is TGTGCCAGCAGCTTAGCGGGCCGCAATCAGCCCCAGCATTTT. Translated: CASSLAGRNQPQHF.

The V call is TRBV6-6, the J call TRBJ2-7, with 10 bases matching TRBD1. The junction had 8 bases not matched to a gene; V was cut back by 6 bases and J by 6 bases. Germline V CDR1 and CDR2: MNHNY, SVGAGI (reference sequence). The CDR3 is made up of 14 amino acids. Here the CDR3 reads CASRGDRGRSEQYF. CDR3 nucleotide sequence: TGTGCCAGCAGAGGTGACAGGGGGCGTAGCGAGCAGTACTTC.

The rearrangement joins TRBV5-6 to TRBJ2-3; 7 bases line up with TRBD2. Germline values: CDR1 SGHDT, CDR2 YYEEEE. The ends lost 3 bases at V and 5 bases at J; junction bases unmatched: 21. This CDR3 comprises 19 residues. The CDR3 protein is CASSSWRQRGGRAEDTQYF. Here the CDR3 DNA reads TGTGCCAGCAGCTCCTGGAGGCAGCGGGGAGGCCGGGCGGAAGATACGCAGTATTTT.

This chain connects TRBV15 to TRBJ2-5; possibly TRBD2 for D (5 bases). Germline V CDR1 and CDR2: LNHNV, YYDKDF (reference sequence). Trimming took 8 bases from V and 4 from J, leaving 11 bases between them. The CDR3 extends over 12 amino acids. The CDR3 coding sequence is TGTGCCACCTCACTAGTGGGAGAGACCCAGTACTTC. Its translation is CATSLVGETQYF.

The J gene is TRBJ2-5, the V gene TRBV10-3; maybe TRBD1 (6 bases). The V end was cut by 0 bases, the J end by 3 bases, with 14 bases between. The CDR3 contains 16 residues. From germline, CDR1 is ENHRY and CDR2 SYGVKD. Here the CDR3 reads CAISESRGTSKETQYF. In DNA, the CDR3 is TGTGCCATCAGTGAGTCGAGGGGGACCTCCAAAGAGACCCAGTACTTC.

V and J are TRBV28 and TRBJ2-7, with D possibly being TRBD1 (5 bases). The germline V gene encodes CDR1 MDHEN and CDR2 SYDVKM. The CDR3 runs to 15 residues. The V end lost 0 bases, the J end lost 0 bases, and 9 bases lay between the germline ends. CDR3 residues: CASSLWGLNSYEQYF. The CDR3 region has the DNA TGTGCCAGCAGTTTATGGGGGCTTAACTCCTACGAGCAGTACTTC.

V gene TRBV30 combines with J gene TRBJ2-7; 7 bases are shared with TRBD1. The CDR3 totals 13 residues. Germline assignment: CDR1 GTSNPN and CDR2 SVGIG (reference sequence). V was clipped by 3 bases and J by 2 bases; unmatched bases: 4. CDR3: CAWSRDRPYEQYF. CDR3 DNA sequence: TGTGCCTGGAGCCGGGACAGACCCTACGAGCAGTACTTC.

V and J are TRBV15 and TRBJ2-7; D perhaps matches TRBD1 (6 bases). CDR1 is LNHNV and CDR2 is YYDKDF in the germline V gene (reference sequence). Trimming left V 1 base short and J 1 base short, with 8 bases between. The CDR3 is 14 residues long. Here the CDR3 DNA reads TGTGCCACCAGCAGAGGGGACATTTCCTACGAGCAGTACTTC. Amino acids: CATSRGDISYEQYF.

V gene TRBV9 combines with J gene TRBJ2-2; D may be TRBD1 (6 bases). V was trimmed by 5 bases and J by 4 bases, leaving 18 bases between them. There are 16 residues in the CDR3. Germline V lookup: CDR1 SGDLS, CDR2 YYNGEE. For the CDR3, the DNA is TGTGCCAGCAGTCCCTCTACAGGGTTGAGCACCGGGGAGCTGTTTTTT. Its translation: CASSPSTGLSTGELFF.

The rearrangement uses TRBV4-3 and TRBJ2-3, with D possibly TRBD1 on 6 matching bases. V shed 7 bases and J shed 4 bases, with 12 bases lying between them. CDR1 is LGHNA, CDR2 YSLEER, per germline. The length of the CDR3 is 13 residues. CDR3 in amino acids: CASKLRGSDTQYF. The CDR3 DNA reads TGCGCCAGCAAGTTGAGGGGGTCAGATACGCAGTATTTT.

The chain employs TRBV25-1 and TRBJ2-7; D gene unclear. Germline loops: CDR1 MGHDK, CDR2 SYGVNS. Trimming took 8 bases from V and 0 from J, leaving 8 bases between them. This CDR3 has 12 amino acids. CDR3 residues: CASYQDSYEQYF. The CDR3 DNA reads TGTGCCAGCTATCAGGACTCCTACGAGCAGTACTTC.

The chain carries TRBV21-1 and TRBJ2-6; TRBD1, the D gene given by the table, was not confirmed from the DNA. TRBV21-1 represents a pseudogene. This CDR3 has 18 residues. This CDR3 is CASSKGGTVQAGANVLTF. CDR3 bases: TGTGCCAGCAGCAAAGGCGGGACAGTTCAAGCTGGGGCCAACGTCCTGACTTTC.

For the CDR3, the DNA is TGTGCCAGCAGCCCCACAGGGGGCGCGGACAATGAGCAGTTCTTC. This gives the protein CASSPTGGADNEQFF. The chain is built from TRBV7-8 and TRBJ2-1, with TRBD1 identical over 9 bases. CDR3 size: 15 residues. Germline V gene sequence: CDR1 SGHVS, CDR2 FQNEAQ. V shed 5 bases and J 5 bases; nucleotides not matched to a gene: 7.

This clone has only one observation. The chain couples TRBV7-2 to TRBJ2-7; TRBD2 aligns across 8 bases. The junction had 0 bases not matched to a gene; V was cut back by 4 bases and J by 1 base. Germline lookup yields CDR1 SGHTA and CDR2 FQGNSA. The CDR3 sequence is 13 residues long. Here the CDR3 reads CASSSSGSYEQYF. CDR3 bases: TGTGCCAGCAGCTCTAGCGGGTCCTACGAGCAGTACTTC.

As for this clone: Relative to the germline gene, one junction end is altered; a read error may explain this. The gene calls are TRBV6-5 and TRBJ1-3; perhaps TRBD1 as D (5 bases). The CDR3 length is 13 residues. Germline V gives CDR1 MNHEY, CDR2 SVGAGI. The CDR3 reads CTSSVPGENTIYF. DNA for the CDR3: TGTACCAGCAGTGTACCGGGGGAAAACACCATATATTTT.